The clone carrying this T cell receptor beta chain came up a few times. Authors' processing steps: Estimation of nucleated cell counts was performed using reference gene primer amplification. Only in-frame clones appear in the TCRdb table, and some are missing; sequencing was by immunoSEQ multiplex PCR. V, J and clone size reflect that table, while D and trimming were determined from the DNA. The data hold 95,000 to 120,000 clones, with over 80% observed a single time. The sample is drawn from a study of blood T cell repertoires in COVID-19. Study-level background: COVID-19 samples from acute and convalescent phases originated in the United States, Italy and Spain. From T cells, B-cell-depleted T cells, or PBMCs came the material, which was cDNA or gDNA.

CDR1 MNHEY and CDR2 SVGAGI come from the germline V gene. V was clipped by 10 bases and J by 8 bases; unmatched bases: 12. The CDR3 covers 13 residues. The origin of this receptor is a woman between 50 and 59 years old with acute or convalescent COVID-19. V gene TRBV6-5 combines with J gene TRBJ1-2, with 8 bases lining up with TRBD1. The sample was peripheral blood. CDR3 sequence: CATRSDRGRGYTF. The CDR3 coding sequence is TGTGCCACCAGAAGCGACAGGGGCAGGGGCTACACCTTC.